Listed here is a single T cell receptor beta chain. Its cognate antigen is unknown. The data originate from a study of Tregs in tolerant kidney transplant recipients. Overall study results and limits: Donor-specific Treg expansion exceeded global Treg expansion in tolerant patients, suggesting antigen drive. Expanding Tregs on activated donor B cells appeared to best identify donor-specific TCRbeta clones. This study did not directly address biological reproducibility.

Recipients received nonmyeloablative bone marrow transplants from related graft donors, with transient mixed chimerism. CD4+CD25+CD127- Tregs, CD4+CD25- non-Tregs, CD4 and CD8 cells were sorted. The table came from immunoSEQ multiplex PCR; TCRdb's copy has only in-frame clones and leaves some out. The sample consists of roughly 80,000 clones, over 75% of them appearing once. V lost 1 base to trimming and J lost 4 bases, with 6 bases between them. Germline V CDR1 and CDR2: SGHVS, FQNEAQ. The CDR3 is 13 amino acids. The V and J genes are TRBV7-8 and TRBJ2-3, with TRBD1 as a possible D gene (5 bases). This clonotype was obtained from a human patient who received a combined kidney and bone marrow transplant. A subset of T cells may come from the graft donor. Source: CD4+ T cells from blood (PBMCs), taken 24 months after the transplant. For the CDR3, the DNA is TGTGCCAGCAGCTTAGGGGGCGCAGATACGCAGTATTTT. Translation gives CASSLGGADTQYF.